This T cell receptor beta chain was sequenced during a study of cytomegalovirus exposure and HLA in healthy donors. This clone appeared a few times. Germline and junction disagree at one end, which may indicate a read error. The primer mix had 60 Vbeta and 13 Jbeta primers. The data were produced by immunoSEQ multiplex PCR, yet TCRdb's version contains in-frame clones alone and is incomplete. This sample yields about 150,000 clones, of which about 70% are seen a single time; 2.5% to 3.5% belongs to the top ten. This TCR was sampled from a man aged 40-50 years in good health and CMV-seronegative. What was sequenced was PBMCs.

In nucleotides, the CDR3 is TGTTCCAGCAGGGGGGAGGGGGAAGATACGCAGTATTTT. As protein: CSSRGEGEDTQYF. The V call is TRBV7-9, the J call TRBJ2-3, with D possibly being TRBD1 or TRBD2 (7 bases each). The CDR3 has 13 residues. CDR1 and CDR2 from the germline V gene are SEHNR and FQNEAQ (reference sequence).